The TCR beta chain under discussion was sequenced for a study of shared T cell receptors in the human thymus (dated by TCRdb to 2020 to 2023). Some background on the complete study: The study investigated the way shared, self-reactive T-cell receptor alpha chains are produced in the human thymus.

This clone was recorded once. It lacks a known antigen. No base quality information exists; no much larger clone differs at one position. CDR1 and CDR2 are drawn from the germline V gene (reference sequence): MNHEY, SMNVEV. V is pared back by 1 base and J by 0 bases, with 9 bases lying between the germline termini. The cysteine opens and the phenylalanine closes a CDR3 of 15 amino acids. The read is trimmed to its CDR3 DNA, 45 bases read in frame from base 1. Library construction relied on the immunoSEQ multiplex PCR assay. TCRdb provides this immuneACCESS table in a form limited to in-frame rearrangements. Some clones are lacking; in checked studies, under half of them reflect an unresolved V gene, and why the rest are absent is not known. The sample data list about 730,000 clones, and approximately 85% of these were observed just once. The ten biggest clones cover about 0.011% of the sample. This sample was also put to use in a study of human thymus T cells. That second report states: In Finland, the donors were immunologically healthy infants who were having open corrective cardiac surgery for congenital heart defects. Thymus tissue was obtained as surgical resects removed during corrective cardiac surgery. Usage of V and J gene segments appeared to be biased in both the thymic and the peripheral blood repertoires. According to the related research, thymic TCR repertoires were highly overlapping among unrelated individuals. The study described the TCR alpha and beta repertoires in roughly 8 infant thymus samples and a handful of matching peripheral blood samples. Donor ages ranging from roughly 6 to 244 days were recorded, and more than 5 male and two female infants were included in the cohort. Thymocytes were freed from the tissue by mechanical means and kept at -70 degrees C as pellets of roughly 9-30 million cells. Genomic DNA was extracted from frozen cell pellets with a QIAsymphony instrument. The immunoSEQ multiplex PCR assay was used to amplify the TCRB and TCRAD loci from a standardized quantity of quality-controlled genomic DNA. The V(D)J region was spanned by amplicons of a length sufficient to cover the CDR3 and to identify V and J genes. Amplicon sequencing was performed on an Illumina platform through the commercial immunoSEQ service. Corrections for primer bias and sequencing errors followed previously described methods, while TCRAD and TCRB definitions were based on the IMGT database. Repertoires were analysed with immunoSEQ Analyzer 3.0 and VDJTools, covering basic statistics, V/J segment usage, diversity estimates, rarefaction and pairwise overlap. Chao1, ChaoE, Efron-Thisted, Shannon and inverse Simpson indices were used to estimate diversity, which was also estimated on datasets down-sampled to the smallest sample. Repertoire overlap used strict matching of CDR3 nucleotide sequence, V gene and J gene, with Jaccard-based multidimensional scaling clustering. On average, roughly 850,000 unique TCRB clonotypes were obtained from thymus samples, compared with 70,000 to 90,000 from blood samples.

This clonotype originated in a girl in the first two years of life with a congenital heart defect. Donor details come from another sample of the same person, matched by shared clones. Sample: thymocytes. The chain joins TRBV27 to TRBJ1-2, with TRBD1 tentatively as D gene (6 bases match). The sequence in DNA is TGTGCCAGCAGTTTATGGGGGCCCACTAACTATGGCTACACCTTC. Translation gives CASSLWGPTNYGYTF.